This TCR beta chain was observed in a study of Siglec-9 on CD8 T cells in melanoma. Whole-study results and caveats: An effector memory CD8+ subset marked by Siglec-9 reportedly appeared to gather in melanoma.

The CDR3 covers 12 residues. V was trimmed by 8 bases and J by 6 bases, leaving 10 bases between them. Per germline, CDR1 MNHNS and CDR2 SASEGT. Note on this clone: The target antigen is unknown.

TCRdb's table, derived via immunoSEQ multiplex PCR, lists solely in-frame clones and lacks some. The table records around 35,000 clones, around 81% of them present only once. Sequencing was carried out using Siglec-9- CD8+ T cells sorted from blood. The receptor comes from a human donor in good health. The rearrangement links TRBV6-1 to TRBJ2-2, with D maybe TRBD2 (6 bases). The DNA for the CDR3 is TGTGCCAGCGTGGGAGGTTCCGGGGAGCTGTTTTTT. The encoded protein is CASVGGSGELFF.